This T cell receptor (beta chain) was profiled in a study of cytomegalovirus exposure and HLA in healthy donors. Study findings and constraints: In vitro checks showed that three CMV-associated chains really do target CMV antigens.

The PCR employed 60 Vbeta primers together with 13 Jbeta primers. TCRdb keeps only in-frame clones here, not all; method: immunoSEQ multiplex PCR. The repertoire holds about 120,000 clones, with over 8.5% as singletons. As concerns this clone: Antigen specificity is unknown.

Input material: PBMCs. The clonotype originates from a woman between 40 and 55 years old in good health and CMV-seropositive.

The CDR3 DNA sequence: TGTGCCAGTAACCCGAGGAGCGGGGTGATTCCTGAAGCTTTCTTT. Its protein is CASNPRSGVIPEAFF. The chain joins TRBV19 to TRBJ1-1; D is unclear. CDR1 LNHDA and CDR2 SQIVND come from the germline V gene (reference sequence). The V end lost 7 bases, the J end lost 6 bases, and 21 bases lay between the germline ends. The CDR3 extends over 15 amino acids.